Shown below are 28 T cell receptor beta chains from a single sample sequenced in a study of neurological immune-mediated disorders. In TCRdb, the 5' RACE reads were re-called with MiXCR into one record per CDR3 protein. The sample contains roughly 50,000 distinct CDR3 sequences, 4.5% of which appear only once. Sequences were obtained from PBMCs. Every receptor here comes from a woman aged 55-70 years with multiple sclerosis.

In this sample, this clonotype turned up a few times. The chain links TRBV2 to TRBJ2-5; 11 positions match TRBD1. Germline values: CDR1 SNHLY, CDR2 FYNNEI. V lost 3 bases to trimming and J lost 1 base; unmatched junction nucleotides: 1. The CDR3 consists of 15 residues. In nucleotides, the CDR3 is TGTGCCAGCAGTGAGGACAGGGGGCTCCAAGAGACCCAGTACTTC. Translation gives CASSEDRGLQETQYF.

This clonotype occurred many times. V is TRBV6-2 or TRBV6-3 and J is TRBJ2-2; D may be TRBD1 (6 bases). V was trimmed by 6 bases and J by 4 bases, leaving 15 bases between them. The CDR3 consists of 15 residues. CDR1 and CDR2 (germline): MNHEY, SVGEGT. The CDR3 sequence is CASSHLGGATGELFF. DNA of the CDR3: TGTGCCAGCAGCCACCTAGGGGGAGCCACCGGGGAGCTGTTTTTT.

CDR3 in amino acids: CASSLAGGGVDTQYF. DNA for the CDR3: TGTGCCAGCAGCTTAGCGGGGGGGGGCGTAGATACGCAGTATTTT. The chain has TRBV7-6 and TRBJ2-3; D might be TRBD2 (7 bases). This CDR3 has 15 amino acids. The germline V gene has CDR1 SGHVS and CDR2 FNYEAQ. V lost 0 bases, J lost 5 bases, and 12 bases lay in between.

This clonotype was found a few times. The chain employs TRBV5-1 and TRBJ2-7; D tentatively fits TRBD1 or TRBD2 (5 bases each). The germline V gene encodes CDR1 SGHRS and CDR2 YFSETQ. Trimming removed 4 bases at V and 7 bases at J, with 21 bases between. The CDR3 runs 15 residues. The CDR3 region is CASSEGTDITREQYV. CDR3 nucleotides: TGCGCCAGCAGCGAAGGGACGGACATTACGCGGGAGCAGTACGTC.

The sample holds many counts of this clonotype. V and J are TRBV11-2 and TRBJ2-6; D remains unclear. The CDR3 is made up of 13 amino acids. Trimming stripped 2 bases from V and 2 bases from J, with 1 base between. CDR1 and CDR2 from the germline V gene are SGHAT and FQNNGV. The CDR3 coding sequence is TGTGCCAGCAGCTTACCTGGGGCCAACGTCCTGACTTTC. Amino acids: CASSLPGANVLTF. The full variable domain, with the rest looked up from reference TRBV11-2 and TRBJ2-6, is EAGVAQSPRYKIIEKRQSVAFWCNPISGHATLYWYQQILGQGPKLLIQFQNNGVVDDSQLPKDRFSAERLKGVDSTLKIQPAKLEDSAVYLCASSLPGANVLTFGAGSRLTVL.

The J gene is TRBJ2-7, the V gene TRBV5-1; TRBD2 matches 8 bases. The CDR3 consists of 15 residues. Per the germline V gene, CDR1 is SGHRS and CDR2 is YFSETQ. V lost 4 bases, J lost 4 bases, and 10 bases stayed unmatched. CDR3 DNA sequence: TGCGCCAGCAGCACCGGGGGGGGTGGCAGTTACGAGCAGTACTTC. It yields the protein CASSTGGGGSYEQYF.

This clonotype was recorded at least ten times. V and J are TRBV5-1 and TRBJ2-1; D is ambiguous. Germline values: CDR1 SGHRS, CDR2 YFSETQ. This CDR3 contains 13 residues. Between the trimmed V and J ends, which lost 1 base and 5 bases, there was a span of 7 bases. CDR3 amino acids: CASSLKRDNEQFF. Here the CDR3 DNA reads TGCGCCAGCAGCTTGAAAAGGGACAATGAGCAGTTCTTC.

The gene calls are TRBV28 and TRBJ1-4, with 10 bases aligning to TRBD1. Germline V gives CDR1 MDHEN, CDR2 SYDVKM. The trim removed 5 bases at V and 15 bases at J, leaving 6 bases unmatched. The CDR3 runs 12 residues. CDR3 nucleotide sequence: TGTGCCAGCAGTCTAAAGACAGGGGGCATGTTTTTT. Its translation is CASSLKTGGMFF.

This clonotype was counted many times. The chain couples TRBV4-2 to TRBJ2-7, with D maybe TRBD2 (6 bases). The germline V and J ends were trimmed by 0 bases and 2 bases, with 17 bases remaining between them. The CDR3 runs 17 residues. The V gene's germline CDR1 is LGHNA and CDR2 YNFKEQ. The chain's CDR3 is CASSQELMDYRPYEQYF. CDR3 in DNA: TGTGCCAGCAGCCAAGAGCTCATGGACTACAGACCCTACGAGCAGTACTTC.

This clonotype has more than one count but fewer than ten. Its ends do not fully match the called genes, so a read error is possible. This chain uses TRBV7-2 with TRBJ1-6; TRBD1 might be the D (6 bases). This CDR3 has 13 residues. CDR1 is SGHTA, CDR2 FQGNSA, per germline. Here the CDR3 DNA reads TGTGCCAGCAGCCCGGGACACCCGGGGGGCGCCAACTTT. Translation gives CASSPGHPGGANF.

This clonotype was seen repeatedly, ten times or more. The V and J genes are TRBV5-1 and TRBJ1-1, with D perhaps matching TRBD1 (6 bases). Between the trimmed V and J ends, which lost 2 bases and 1 base, there was a span of 9 bases. The germline CDR1 and CDR2 sequences are SGHRS and YFSETQ. The CDR3 sequence is 14 residues long. In DNA form, the CDR3 reads TGCGCCAGCAGCTTCGACAGGACGAACACTGAAGCTTTCTTT. This encodes CASSFDRTNTEAFF. Combining the CDR3 with reference TRBV5-1 and TRBJ1-1 gives the whole variable domain KAGVTQTPRYLIKTRGQQVTLSCSPISGHRSVSWYQQTPGQGLQFLFEYFSETQRNKGNFPGRFSGRQFSNSRSEMNVSTLELGDSALYLCASSFDRTNTEAFFGQGTRLTVV.

The gene calls are TRBV18 and TRBJ2-3; 14 nucleotides line up with TRBD2. With V trimmed by 5 bases and J by 5 bases, 9 bases remained unmatched. From germline, CDR1 is KGHSH and CDR2 LQKENI. The CDR3 covers 17 residues. CDR3 sequence (DNA): TGTGCCAGCTCATTACCGGGACTAGCGGGAGCCGGAGATACGCAGTATTTT. Amino acids: CASSLPGLAGAGDTQYF.

This chain joins TRBV5-1 and TRBJ1-1; TRBD1 is a possible D gene (5 bases). Trimming took off 3 bases at V and 0 bases at J, with 9 bases between the two ends. The CDR3 sequence is 14 residues long. Germline CDR1 and CDR2: SGHRS and YFSETQ. Here the CDR3 DNA reads TGCGCCAGCAGCTGGGGGACTTTGAACACTGAAGCTTTCTTT. Residues: CASSWGTLNTEAFF.

The table lists this clonotype with many counts. The chain recombines TRBV5-1 with TRBJ2-2, with D maybe TRBD1 (5 bases). The CDR3 consists of 14 residues. The ends were cut back, 4 bases at V and 5 bases at J, with 12 bases in the middle. Germline CDR1 is SGHRS and CDR2 is YFSETQ. CDR3 in amino acids: CASSPDIRTGELFF. Here the CDR3 DNA reads TGCGCCAGCAGCCCGGACATCCGAACCGGGGAGCTGTTTTTT.

This clonotype was recorded at least ten times. This chain uses TRBV5-6 with TRBJ2-1, with D unclear. This CDR3 is built from 15 residues. V was pared by 0 bases and J by 6 bases, with 13 bases between. CDR1 and CDR2 (germline): SGHDT, YYEEEE. The CDR3 region has the DNA TGTGCCAGCAGCTTGGACTGGACGCTGGCCAATGAGCAGTTCTTC. This translates into CASSLDWTLANEQFF.

The sample holds many counts of this clonotype. V is TRBV4-3 and J is TRBJ2-1; D possibly uses TRBD1 or TRBD2 (5 bases each). The CDR3 is 14 residues long. Germline CDR1 reads LGHNA; CDR2 reads YSLEER. The ends were cut back, 9 bases at V and 9 bases at J, with 21 bases in the middle. The CDR3 loop reads CASTRGIGLGEQFF. Written as DNA, the CDR3 is TGCGCCAGTACCCGGGGCATCGGCCTCGGTGAGCAGTTCTTC.

This clonotype was counted ten times or more. This chain uses TRBV11-2 with TRBJ2-7; D remains ambiguous. CDR3 length: 14 residues. Trimming removed 0 bases at V and 0 bases at J, with 6 bases between. CDR1 is SGHAT and CDR2 is FQNNGV in the germline V gene. This CDR3 is CASSLEWVSYEQYF. The DNA for the CDR3 is TGTGCCAGCAGCTTAGAGTGGGTCTCCTACGAGCAGTACTTC.

In this sample, this clonotype turned up many times. This sequence joins TRBV20-1 and TRBJ2-3; 8 bases are shared with TRBD2. CDR1 is DFQATT and CDR2 is SNEGSKA in the germline V gene (reference sequence). The CDR3 has 16 amino acids. V gave up 4 bases and J gave up 6 bases; unmatched junction bases: 15. Written as DNA, the CDR3 is TGCAGTGCTAAGGACCAAAAGCGGGAGTATTCGGATACGCAGTATTTT. Translating gives CSAKDQKREYSDTQYF.

This clonotype was observed at least ten times. CDR3 protein: CSALPGRAEYLYGYTF. CDR3 DNA: TGCAGTGCTCTCCCTGGCAGGGCAGAATACTTATATGGCTACACCTTC. This sequence joins TRBV20-1 and TRBJ1-2; D is perhaps TRBD1 (5 bases). CDR1 is DFQATT and CDR2 is SNEGSKA in the germline V gene (reference sequence). Trimming pared 5 bases from V and 5 bases from J, leaving 24 bases between. The length of the CDR3 is 16 residues.

The table lists this clonotype with many counts. V gene TRBV28 combines with J gene TRBJ1-4; perhaps TRBD1 as D (5 bases). With 7 bases removed from V and 7 bases from J, the gap between germline ends came to 10 bases. The CDR3 has 12 amino acids. The germline V gene has CDR1 MDHEN and CDR2 SYDVKM. The CDR3 DNA reads as TGTGCCAGCACAGCCGGGGGTGAAAAACTGTTTTTT. Its translation: CASTAGGEKLFF.

The genes are TRBV7-9 and TRBJ2-1; tentative D call: TRBD2 (6 bases). The V gene's germline CDR1 is SEHNR and CDR2 FQNEAQ (reference sequence). The CDR3 contains 14 residues. V was cut by 3 bases and J by 3 bases, with 9 bases left in between. The CDR3, as DNA: TGTGCCAGCAGCTTCCGGGAGAACTACAATGAGCAGTTCTTC. This codes for CASSFRENYNEQFF.

In this sample, this clonotype turned up many times. V and J are TRBV10-2 and TRBJ1-6; TRBD1 matches at 8 bases. Germline V gives CDR1 WSHSY, CDR2 SAAADI. Germline trimming cut 4 bases from V and 13 bases from J; bases unmatched to any gene: 6. This CDR3 is 13 amino acids long. The CDR3 nucleotides are TGCGCCAGCAGTGCCGGACAGGGTCGGCCCCTCCACTTT. Encoded protein: CASSAGQGRPLHF.

Ten or more counts support this clonotype. The V and J genes are TRBV5-1 and TRBJ2-7, with TRBD1 matching 8 bases. CDR3 length: 15 amino acids. Per germline, CDR1 SGHRS and CDR2 YFSETQ. The V and J ends lost 4 bases and 5 bases, in that order; junction bases with no gene match: 11. CDR3 amino acids: CASSPRTGFYDEQYF. CDR3 DNA sequence: TGCGCCAGCAGCCCACGGACAGGGTTCTACGACGAGCAGTACTTC.

This clonotype was seen repeatedly, ten times or more. The rearrangement joins TRBV5-1 to TRBJ2-7; TRBD2 is a possible D gene (5 bases). Trimming stripped 4 bases from V and 1 base from J, with 15 bases between. From germline, CDR1 is SGHRS and CDR2 YFSETQ. The CDR3 runs to 15 residues. The CDR3 protein is CASSPRVGKSYEQYF. CDR3 in DNA: TGCGCCAGCAGCCCCCGCGTCGGGAAGTCCTACGAGCAGTACTTC.

This chain joins TRBV12-3 or TRBV12-4 and TRBJ2-3, with 7 positions matching TRBD1. The CDR3 is made up of 13 amino acids. Trimming at V came to 8 bases and at J to 2 bases, leaving 4 bases not matched to a gene. This chain's CDR3 is CASRTGVTDTQYF. The CDR3 bases are TGTGCCAGCCGGACAGGCGTCACAGATACGCAGTATTTT.

This clonotype was seen ten or more times. The gene calls are TRBV6-5 and TRBJ2-2; 7 bases fit TRBD1. The CDR3 consists of 14 residues. Germline-derived CDR1 and CDR2 are MNHEY and SVGAGI. V shed 4 bases and J 7 bases; nucleotides not matched to a gene: 6. This CDR3 reads CASSWTGDHGELFF. CDR3 sequence (DNA): TGTGCCAGCAGTTGGACAGGCGATCACGGGGAGCTGTTTTTT.

This clonotype was detected a few times. The V call is TRBV5-1, the J call TRBJ1-1; TRBD1 matches at 7 bases. Germline CDR1 is SGHRS and CDR2 is YFSETQ. The CDR3 extends over 13 amino acids. V shed 6 bases and J 1 base; nucleotides not matched to a gene: 3. The CDR3 DNA reads as TGCGCCAGCACCCGGACAGGGAACACTGAAGCTTTCTTT. It encodes CASTRTGNTEAFF. Drawing the rest from reference TRBV5-1 and TRBJ1-1, the complete variable domain is KAGVTQTPRYLIKTRGQQVTLSCSPISGHRSVSWYQQTPGQGLQFLFEYFSETQRNKGNFPGRFSGRQFSNSRSEMNVSTLELGDSALYLCASTRTGNTEAFFGQGTRLTVV.

This clonotype appeared many times. The chain joins TRBV4-1 to TRBJ1-2, with 9 bases fitting TRBD1. The J segment lost 5 bases and the V segment lost 0 bases, leaving 4 bases of the junction unmatched. This CDR3 comprises 15 residues. CDR1 is MGHRA and CDR2 is YSYEKL in the germline V gene. The DNA for the CDR3 is TGCGCCAGCAGCCAAGAGACAGGGGGGCCATATGGCTACACCTTC. Amino acids: CASSQETGGPYGYTF.